A single sample is the source of the 23 T cell receptor beta chains below, sequenced in a study of T cells expressing NK-cell markers. One entry per CDR3 protein, without DNA, is what TCRdb gives after re-calling the 5' RACE reads. This table lists 400,000 to 450,000 distinct CDR3 sequences. Sequenced material: blood T cells: a sorted CD56 or NKG2C T cell subset, CD4+ or CD8+ T cells, or bulk PBMC T cells (not recorded which). These receptors were obtained from a woman between 18 and 75 years old in good health.

V and J are TRBV29-1 and TRBJ2-5; TCRdb proposes TRBD1, but this gene call is untestable without DNA. The CDR3 has 13 amino acids. Germline V lookup: CDR1 SQVTM, CDR2 ANQGSEA. The CDR3 sequence: CSVDPGFQETQYF.

V is TRBV7-9 and J is TRBJ2-3. This CDR3 is 14 amino acids long. Germline V CDR1 and CDR2: SEHNR, FQNEAQ (reference sequence). The CDR3 loop is CASSAYRGTITQYF.

The genes are TRBV4-2 and TRBJ2-1; TCRdb's D gene call, TRBD2, goes unchecked for lack of DNA. The germline CDR1 and CDR2 sequences are LGHNA and YNFKEQ. This CDR3 comprises 15 residues. CDR3: CASSQISGNDNEQFF.

The chain is built from TRBV6-5 and TRBJ2-7; TCRdb reports TRBD2, a call that lacks DNA to check it against. Germline values: CDR1 MNHEY, CDR2 SVGAGI. The CDR3 covers 15 residues. The CDR3 sequence: CASSYVQRGSYEQYF.

V usage is TRBV28 and J usage is TRBJ2-1; TCRdb calls TRBD1, which cannot be checked without DNA. CDR1 and CDR2 from the germline V gene are MDHEN and SYDVKM. This CDR3 is built from 15 residues. Here the CDR3 reads CASRQGQAAYNEQFF.

The V and J genes are TRBV20-1 and TRBJ2-7; with no DNA, the TCRdb D assignment of TRBD1 cannot be verified. Germline CDR1 reads DFQATT; CDR2 reads SNEGSKA (reference sequence). The CDR3 runs to 15 residues. CDR3 protein: CSARVGHLPSYEQYF.

This chain links TRBV6-2 or TRBV6-3 with TRBJ1-2. The CDR3 contains 17 residues. CDR1 and CDR2 (germline): MNHEY, SVGEGT. CDR3 loop: CASSPEYRDTREDGYTF.

This chain uses TRBV12-3 or TRBV12-4 with TRBJ2-2; the TCRdb D gene call, TRBD1, has no DNA to confirm it. The CDR3 length is 13 residues. CDR3 sequence reads: CASSFQGPGELFF.

This rearrangement joins TRBV7-7 to TRBJ2-2; TCRdb names TRBD2, which stays unverified in the absence of DNA. There are 17 residues in the CDR3. In germline, CDR1 is SSHAT, CDR2 FNYEAQ (reference sequence). The CDR3 reads CASSPYTAGAMTGELFF.

V usage is TRBV7-2 and J usage is TRBJ2-5; checking the TCRdb D call of TRBD1 is not possible without DNA. The V gene's germline CDR1 is SGHTA and CDR2 FQGNSA. The CDR3 covers 12 residues. CDR3 sequence reads: CASTPESETQYF.

The genes are TRBV3-1 and TRBJ2-7; the TCRdb call, TRBD1, lacks DNA for checking. The germline V gene has CDR1 LGHDT and CDR2 YNNKEL (reference sequence). The CDR3 is 13 residues long. CDR3 region: CASSMTGGYEQYF.

V gene TRBV15 combines with J gene TRBJ1-2; the D gene TCRdb calls, TRBD1, cannot be checked with no DNA. The CDR3 is 15 amino acids. From germline, CDR1 is LNHNV and CDR2 YYDKDF (reference sequence). CDR3 residues: CATSQARGQYYGYTF.

This chain links TRBV12-3 or TRBV12-4 with TRBJ2-3; TCRdb gives TRBD2 as the D gene, but with no DNA this cannot be confirmed. The CDR3 spans 13 residues. Here the CDR3 reads CASSRGLPDTQYF.

The CDR3 loop reads CASSETGLAGGIQETQYF. The V and J genes are TRBV5-5 and TRBJ2-5; with no DNA, the TCRdb D assignment of TRBD2 cannot be verified. This CDR3 has 18 amino acids. Germline V lookup: CDR1 SGHKS, CDR2 YYEKEE (reference sequence).

The rearrangement joins TRBV20-1 to TRBJ2-3; the TRBD2 assignment by TCRdb is unverifiable without DNA. This CDR3 is built from 17 residues. Looked up from germline, CDR1 is DFQATT and CDR2 is SNEGSKA (reference sequence). The CDR3 reads CSAGTSGRKTSTDTQYF.

The rearrangement joins TRBV14 to TRBJ2-7. Per the germline V gene, CDR1 is SGHDN and CDR2 is FVKESK. This CDR3 is built from 14 residues. The CDR3 loop reads CASSQGSPFYEQYF.

V and J are TRBV4-3 and TRBJ1-2. From germline, CDR1 is LGHNA and CDR2 YSLEER. The CDR3 runs 15 residues. Here the CDR3 reads CASSLDLQTTYGYTF.

The genes are TRBV12-3 or TRBV12-4 and TRBJ1-1. The CDR3 loop spans 14 amino acids. The chain's CDR3 is CASRGWGVGTEAFF.

The V gene is TRBV7-2, the J gene TRBJ2-3. Germline assignment: CDR1 SGHTA and CDR2 FQGNSA. The CDR3 totals 13 residues. The CDR3 reads CASSLEAADTQYF.

This chain links TRBV30 with TRBJ2-1; TCRdb reports TRBD2, a call that lacks DNA to check it against. CDR3 length: 16 residues. Germline CDR1 reads GTSNPN; CDR2 reads SVGIG (reference sequence). The CDR3 sequence is CAWTRRGLAGVDEQFF.

This chain's CDR3 is CASSLFRGHRNHNEQFF. V gene TRBV27 combines with J gene TRBJ2-1; TCRdb reports TRBD1, a call that lacks DNA to check it against. CDR1 is MNHEY, CDR2 SMNVEV, per germline (reference sequence). This CDR3 is built from 17 residues.

The chain recombines TRBV12-3 or TRBV12-4 with TRBJ2-1; absent DNA, TCRdb's TRBD2 call cannot be checked. The CDR3 spans 15 residues. The CDR3 sequence is CASSLGTSGIGEQFF.

The chain links TRBV9 to TRBJ2-3; TCRdb returns TRBD2, unconfirmable since there is no DNA. Germline lookup yields CDR1 SGDLS and CDR2 YYNGEE. This CDR3 has 15 amino acids. The CDR3 reads CASSNGTSGPDTQYF.